A single sample is the source of the 17 T cell receptor beta chains below, sequenced in a study of cytomegalovirus exposure and HLA in healthy donors. The primer mix had 60 Vbeta and 13 Jbeta primers. TCRdb's copy holds only in-frame clones and misses some; the assay was immunoSEQ multiplex PCR. Among some 40,000 clones listed, 53% were seen once. The sequenced material came from PBMCs. These receptors all stem from a woman in her forties in good health and CMV-seropositive.

The V and J genes are TRBV30 and TRBJ2-1; D remains unclear. Trimming took 0 bases from V and 6 from J, leaving 6 bases between them. Per germline, CDR1 GTSNPN and CDR2 SVGIG (reference sequence). CDR3 size: 12 residues. CDR3 residues: CAWSVLGNEQFF. The CDR3 DNA reads as TGTGCCTGGAGTGTACTCGGCAATGAGCAGTTCTTC.

The chain has TRBV6-5 and TRBJ1-2, with D possibly matching TRBD1 (6 bases). The V gene lost 7 bases and the J gene lost 3 bases, with 12 bases spanning the gap. CDR1 MNHEY and CDR2 SVGAGI come from the germline V gene. This CDR3 is 13 amino acids long. CDR3 in amino acids: CASTQQGDYGYTF. CDR3 in DNA: TGTGCCAGCACTCAACAGGGAGACTATGGCTACACCTTC.

This clone appeared once. CDR3: CAISEGQAQTLTGELFF. The CDR3, as DNA: TGTGCCATCAGCGAGGGACAAGCCCAAACCCTCACCGGGGAGCTGTTTTTT. The chain employs TRBV10-3 and TRBJ2-2; tentatively, D is TRBD1 (6 bases). The V gene's germline CDR1 is ENHRY and CDR2 SYGVKD. This CDR3 region has 17 residues. V lost 6 bases, J lost 4 bases, and 21 bases lay in between.

The chain links TRBV4-1 to TRBJ1-4; 10 positions agree with TRBD1. This CDR3 is 15 amino acids long. V shed 0 bases, J shed 7 bases, and the junction held 2 bases outside the gene matches. The V gene's germline CDR1 is MGHRA and CDR2 YSYEKL. CDR3 in amino acids: CASSQDGQGVEKLFF. The CDR3 nucleotides are TGCGCCAGCAGCCAAGATGGACAGGGGGTTGAAAAACTGTTTTTT.

The count of this clone is one. The J gene is TRBJ2-5, the V gene TRBV15, with 8 bases matching TRBD2. The germline gives CDR1 LNHNV, CDR2 YYDKDF (reference sequence). The CDR3 covers 16 residues. The trim removed 4 bases at V and 1 base at J, leaving 8 bases unmatched. CDR3 bases: TGTGCCACCAGCATCGGGGGGGATCTCCGCCAAGAGACCCAGTACTTC. Protein product: CATSIGGDLRQETQYF.

This clone has just one count. The chain recombines TRBV9 with TRBJ2-3; TRBD2 matches at 9 bases. J lost 9 bases, V lost 4 bases, and 6 bases had no gene match. This CDR3 contains 13 residues. The germline gives CDR1 SGDLS, CDR2 YYNGEE. The CDR3 sequence: CASSPPREGTQYF. CDR3 sequence (DNA): TGTGCCAGCAGCCCCCCGCGGGAGGGGACGCAGTATTTT. Supplemented by reference TRBV9 and TRBJ2-3, the full variable domain reads DSGVTQTPKHLITATGQRVTLRCSPRSGDLSVYWYQQSLDQGLQFLIQYYNGEERAKGNILERFSAQQFPDLHSELNLSSLELGDSALYFCASSPPREGTQYFGPGTRLTVL.

This chain joins TRBV5-8 and TRBJ2-1; maybe TRBD1 (5 bases). Trimming cost V 6 bases and J 5 bases, with 12 bases left between them. The CDR3 is 13 residues long. CDR1 and CDR2 from the germline V gene are SGHTS and YDEGEE. CDR3 amino acids: CASTLQAHNEQFF. The CDR3 DNA follows: TGTGCCAGCACCCTACAGGCCCACAATGAGCAGTTCTTC.

The J gene is TRBJ2-5, the V gene TRBV7-9, with TRBD2 matching over 12 bases. Trimming cost V 5 bases and J 5 bases; bases outside gene matches: 6. The CDR3 length is 15 residues. CDR1 is SEHNR and CDR2 is FQNEAQ in the germline V gene (reference sequence). This CDR3 is CASSRTSGVLETQYF. CDR3 in DNA: TGTGCCAGCAGCCGGACTAGCGGGGTCTTGGAGACCCAGTACTTC.

The CDR3 spells CASSLGGSTEAFF. Here the CDR3 DNA reads TGTGCCAGCAGCTTGGGGGGGAGCACTGAAGCTTTCTTT. V usage is TRBV7-8 and J usage is TRBJ1-1; tentatively, D is TRBD1 (5 bases). Trimming left V 3 bases short and J 4 bases short, with 9 bases between. CDR1 and CDR2 (germline): SGHVS, FQNEAQ. The CDR3 sequence is 13 residues long.

The chain has TRBV6-1 and TRBJ2-7, with 7 bases that match TRBD1. The V segment lost 4 bases and the J segment 0 bases; nucleotides outside the gene matches: 3. CDR1 and CDR2 (germline): MNHNS, SASEGT. The CDR3 runs to 14 residues. In DNA, the CDR3 is TGTGCCAGCAGTGTACGGGACAGCTCCTACGAGCAGTACTTC. Translating it yields CASSVRDSSYEQYF.

In its sample, this clone was seen a few times. CDR3 region: CATSRDLGGSTEAFF. Here the CDR3 DNA reads TGTGCCACCAGCAGAGATCTGGGGGGAAGCACTGAAGCTTTCTTT. This sequence joins TRBV15 and TRBJ1-1; D may be TRBD1 (5 bases). The germline V gene encodes CDR1 LNHNV and CDR2 YYDKDF (reference sequence). The CDR3 contains 15 residues. V lost 0 bases to trimming and J lost 4 bases, with 12 bases between them.

The chain combines TRBV29-1 with TRBJ2-1; 7 bases align to TRBD1. This CDR3 comprises 14 residues. Trimming removed 3 bases from V and 8 bases from J; junction bases left unmatched: 10. Germline lookup yields CDR1 SQVTM and CDR2 ANQGSEA. The CDR3, as DNA: TGCAGCGTTGAGGGGGTAGGGGGCGATTATGAGCAGTTCTTC. As protein: CSVEGVGGDYEQFF.

This sequence joins TRBV14 and TRBJ1-4, with 9 bases lining up with TRBD1. The CDR3 contains 18 residues. V lost 4 bases to trimming and J lost 6 bases; unmatched junction nucleotides: 15. The germline V gene encodes CDR1 SGHDN and CDR2 FVKESK. CDR3 DNA: TGTGCCAGCAGCCTAAGCAGGTCCTGGGACAGGGCGGATGAAAAACTGTTTTTT. This translates into CASSLSRSWDRADEKLFF.

The chain is built from TRBV5-1 and TRBJ1-1; D uncertain. Germline loops: CDR1 SGHRS, CDR2 YFSETQ. The germline V and J ends were trimmed by 2 bases and 0 bases, with 5 bases remaining between them. The CDR3 has 13 amino acids. CDR3 nucleotide sequence: TGCGCCAGCAGCTTCCAAATGAACACTGAAGCTTTCTTT. It encodes CASSFQMNTEAFF.

The V call is TRBV9, the J call TRBJ2-1, with TRBD2 identical over 9 bases. V was pared by 4 bases and J by 4 bases, with 9 bases of the junction left unmatched. The CDR3 is made up of 16 amino acids. Per germline, CDR1 SGDLS and CDR2 YYNGEE. CDR3 region: CASSPGASGVYNEQFF. The CDR3 nucleotides read TGTGCCAGCAGCCCCGGGGCTAGCGGGGTATACAATGAGCAGTTCTTC.

V and J are TRBV6-5 and TRBJ1-2, with D possibly being TRBD1 (6 bases). Germline V CDR1 and CDR2: MNHEY, SVGAGI. V was pared by 5 bases and J by 2 bases, with 15 bases between. CDR3 length equals 15 residues. CDR3 sequence: CASSPYRVANYGYTF. CDR3 coding DNA: TGTGCCAGCAGTCCTTACAGGGTGGCCAACTATGGCTACACCTTC.

The V gene is TRBV7-2, the J gene TRBJ2-7, with 9 nucleotides matching TRBD1. The CDR3 runs 14 residues. V shed 0 bases and J 9 bases; nucleotides not matched to a gene: 6. Per the germline V gene, CDR1 is SGHTA and CDR2 is FQGNSA. This CDR3 is CASSLAGPGQGQYF. The CDR3, as DNA: TGTGCCAGCAGCTTAGCGGGTCCGGGACAGGGGCAGTACTTC.